This T cell receptor (beta chain) emerged from a study of control samples from healthy donors and cancer patients. Deletions cut 2 bases from V and 0 bases from J, with 6 bases between. The CDR3 extends over 14 amino acids. Germline CDR1 reads LGHNA; CDR2 reads YNFKEQ. Sequencing used immunoSEQ multiplex PCR; TCRdb keeps in-frame clones, though not all of them. This table holds some 49,000 clones, around nine tenths found once. This chain joins TRBV4-2 and TRBJ2-3; D is uncertain. The TCR originated in a man aged 25-45 years with colorectal cancer. Sequenced: PBMCs. CDR3 nucleotides: TGTGCCAGCAGCCAATGGGTTAGCACAGATACGCAGTATTTT. This translates into CASSQWVSTDTQYF.